The clone carrying this TCR beta chain was counted between two and nine times. This sample was included in a study of molecular identifiers for immune sequencing clone quantification. Overall study: With replicates, the RNA of about 20,000 or 100,000 naive CD8 cells was split five ways and four were sequenced.

This CDR3 is built from 18 residues. Germline V gene lookup returns CDR1 DFQATT and CDR2 SNEGSKA (reference sequence). The V gene lost 0 bases and the J gene lost 4 bases, with 24 bases spanning the gap. TCRdb independently ran MiXCR on the PCR reads; one entry per CDR3 protein. This table holds around 320,000 distinct CDR3 sequences, roughly 24% found once. The clonotype was recovered from a human donor in good health. Some libraries in this study had Jurkat cell RNA spiked in. The chain couples TRBV20-1 to TRBJ2-5; D could derive from TRBD1 or TRBD2 (5 bases each). Sample: naive CD8+ T cells from blood, with Jurkat cell RNA spiked in. Subset: FACS-sorted CD8+CD4-CCR7+CD45RA+ naive T cells. CDR3 DNA sequence: TGCAGTGCTAGAGAGGGGGTTTCCATGATATCTGGAAGAGAGACCCAGTACTTC. Protein product: CSAREGVSMISGRETQYF.